This note documents a single TCR beta chain sequence. This clone occurred a few times. It has no known antigen specificity. Base-call qualities are not available, and no considerably larger clone is one nucleotide away. This entry is derived from a study of CD8+ T cells in alopecia areata listed by TCRdb under 2018. Regarding the study in general: Treated patients were enrolled in an open-label pilot trial of oral tofacitinib, 5 to 10 mg twice daily, for moderate-to-severe alopecia areata. Tofacitinib was given for 6 to 18 months, followed by 6 months of follow-up off drug to assess delayed response and recurrence. For the treated patients, the SALT score, which quantifies what percentage of scalp surface area is affected, served as the measure of disease severity. In both human patients and the C3H/HeJ mouse model, the study applied high-throughput TCRbeta sequencing to look at T cell clonal expansion in alopecia areata. In humans, TCRbeta sequencing was performed on scalp tissue and on sorted CD4+ and CD8+ peripheral blood T cells from healthy controls and from patients with patchy or totalis/universalis alopecia areata. Biopsies were taken from tofacitinib-treated patients at baseline and at 4 and 24 weeks of treatment, and a later scalp biopsy was taken in several of the tofacitinib-treated patients. Scalp clonality was compared across normal scalp (n=4), patchy alopecia areata scalp (n=8), and alopecia totalis/universalis scalp (n=8). RNA was obtained with the PAXgene miRNA kit for fixed scalp, the miRNeasy kit for PBMCs, and the RNeasy kit for mouse skin. immunoSEQ multiplex PCR using 35 Vbeta forward primers and 13 Jbeta reverse primers was used to amplify TCRbeta CDR3 regions.

The investigation overall reported the following: Scalp clonality and the number of expanded CD8+ clones among the top 100 scalp clones were significantly decreased by tofacitinib. Lesional scalp, especially in alopecia totalis/universalis, showed higher clonality and more expanded CD8+ clones than normal scalp, suggesting antigenic drive. Scalp TCR repertoire analysis is complicated because resident alphabeta T cells in normal human skin are also sequenced, whereas mouse skin is dominated by gammadelta T cells. The treated cohort was small, with a single nonresponder, so links between baseline CD8+ expansion and response need larger studies. Many expanded lesional clones were found to persist in scalp and blood during tofacitinib treatment, and relapse after treatment cessation may be partly explained by this persistence. Shared TCR sequences between patients were less evident than in mice, which may be partly attributable to HLA diversity in the patient population.

The time point label, as the study defines it: around 4 weeks on oral tofacitinib. The treatment or condition label corresponds to: oral pan-JAK inhibitor, 5-10 mg twice daily. Peripheral blood and lesional scalp punch biopsies were obtained from patients with alopecia areata. PBMCs were separated by density centrifugation and stained for CD3, CD4 and CD8, after which CD4+ and CD8+ T cells were sorted on a FACSAria. Receptor libraries were prepared by the immunoSEQ multiplex PCR assay. To provide template for TCR sequencing, every sample had RNA extracted and reverse transcribed into cDNA. SuperScript III was used for first-strand cDNA synthesis, primed with a 2:1 mix of oligo-dT and random hexamers. A synthetic immune receptor repertoire was used to measure amplification bias, and any remaining bias was corrected computationally. Processing in the source paper ran as follows. Raw reads were preprocessed to remove errors, and CDR3 was defined by IMGT conventions from the conserved cysteine to phenylalanine. To get clonality, Shannon entropy was normalized by log2 of the number of productive unique TCRs and the result was subtracted from 1. Scalp TCRbeta sequences were cross-referenced with sorted blood CD4 and CD8 repertoires so that the CD4 or CD8 identity of scalp clones could be inferred. In its TCRdb copy, this immuneACCESS table keeps in-frame sequences only and misses some clones. Where compared with another copy, unresolved V genes explain less than half of these, and the others have no known cause. The DNA gave D and trimming, while V, J and clone size come from that table. In all, the sample holds 150,000 to 200,000 clones, and about 60% of those were seen once. Approximately 3.4% of the sample is taken by the ten largest.

The receptor's source is a human donor with alopecia areata. The sample was CD4+ T cells sorted from blood, taken at week 4, from a patient treated with tofacitinib.

Read as DNA, the sequence is TGTGCCAGCAGCAAGACAGGGAACACTGAAGCTTTCTTT. Protein translation: CASSKTGNTEAFF. This sequence uses TRBV7-9 and TRBJ1-1, with TRBD1 perhaps the D gene, on 6 matching bases. The V end loses 5 bases and the J end loses 1 base, and a stretch of 8 bases separates them. CDR1 and CDR2, per the germline V gene (reference sequence), are SEHNR and FQNEAQ. The CDR3, cysteine through phenylalanine, is 13 amino acids long. The only DNA kept is the CDR3, 39 bases in frame from the first base.